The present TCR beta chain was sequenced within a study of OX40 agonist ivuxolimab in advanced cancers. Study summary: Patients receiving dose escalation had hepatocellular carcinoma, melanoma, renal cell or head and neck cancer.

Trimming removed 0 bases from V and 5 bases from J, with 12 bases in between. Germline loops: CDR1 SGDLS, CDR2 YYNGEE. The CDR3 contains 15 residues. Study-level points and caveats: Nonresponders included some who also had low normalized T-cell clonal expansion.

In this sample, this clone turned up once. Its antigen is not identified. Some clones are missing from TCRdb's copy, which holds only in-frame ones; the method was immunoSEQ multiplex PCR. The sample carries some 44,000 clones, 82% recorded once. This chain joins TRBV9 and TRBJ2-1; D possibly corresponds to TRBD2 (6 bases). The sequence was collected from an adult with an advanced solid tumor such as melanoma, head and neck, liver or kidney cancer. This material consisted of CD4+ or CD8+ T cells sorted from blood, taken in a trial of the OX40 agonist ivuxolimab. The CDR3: CASSVAGRLDNEQFF. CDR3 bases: TGTGCCAGCAGCGTAGCCGGGAGACTGGACAATGAGCAGTTCTTC.